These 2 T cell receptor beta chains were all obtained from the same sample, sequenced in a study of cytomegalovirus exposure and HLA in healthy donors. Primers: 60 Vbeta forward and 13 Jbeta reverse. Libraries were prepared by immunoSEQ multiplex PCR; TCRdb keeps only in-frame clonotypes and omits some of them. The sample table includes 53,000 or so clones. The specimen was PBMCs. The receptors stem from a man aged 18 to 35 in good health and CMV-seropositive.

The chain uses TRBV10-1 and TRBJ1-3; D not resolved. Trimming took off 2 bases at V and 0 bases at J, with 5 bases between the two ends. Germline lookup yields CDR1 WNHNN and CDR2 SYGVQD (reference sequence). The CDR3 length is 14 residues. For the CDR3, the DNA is TGCGCCAGCAGTGAGACGAGCTCTGGAAACACCATATATTTT. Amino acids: CASSETSSGNTIYF.

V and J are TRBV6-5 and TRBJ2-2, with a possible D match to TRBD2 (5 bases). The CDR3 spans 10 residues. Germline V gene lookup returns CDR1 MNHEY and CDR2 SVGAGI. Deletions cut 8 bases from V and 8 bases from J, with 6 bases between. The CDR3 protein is CASGGGELFF. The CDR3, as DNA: TGTGCCAGCGGAGGTGGGGAGCTGTTTTTT.